This is a list of T cell receptor beta chains from one sample in a study of shared clonotypes between healthy human individuals. The table came from immunoSEQ multiplex PCR; TCRdb's copy has only in-frame clones and leaves some out. The table includes more than 850,000 clones, approximately 80% detected once. Sample: memory CD4+ T cells from PBMCs. The receptors derive from a man between 18 and 29 years old in good health. Some clones in this sample may be carry-over from other donors' samples. Both conserved end residues are part of each CDR3. A D gene is named only where the DNA matches it firmly. Expanded clones get a size class; other rows say once, few or many, or leave the size out.

J,D,V,size,CDR3,DNA
TRBJ2-7,TRBD2,TRBV6-1,few,CASTPGRYEQYF,TGTGCCAGCACCCCCGGGAGGTACGAGCAGTACTTC
TRBJ1-2,NA,TRBV6-1,NA,CASSSQGRDYGYTF,TGTGCCAGCAGTTCGCAGGGACGGGACTATGGCTACACCTTC
TRBJ2-4,TRBD2,TRBV12-5,NA,CASGLALLAGGLLAKNIQYF,TGTGCTAGTGGTTTGGCCCTACTAGCGGGAGGGTTACTAGCCAAAAACATTCAGTACTTC
TRBJ2-7,TRBD1,TRBV28,NA,CASSARTGVGLYEQYF,TGTGCCAGCAGTGCCCGTACAGGGGTGGGCTTATACGAGCAGTACTTC
TRBJ2-7,TRBD1,TRBV10-3,many,CAIRGTGPEQYF,TGTGCCATCAGGGGGACAGGGCCCGAGCAGTACTTC
TRBJ1-3,NA,TRBV28,NA,CASSVGGNVASGNTIYF,TGTGCCAGCAGCGTCGGAGGGAACGTCGCTTCTGGAAACACCATATATTTT
TRBJ2-1,TRBD2,TRBV19,NA,CASSLPGLAGKNEQFF,TGTGCCAGTAGTCTTCCCGGACTAGCGGGCAAGAATGAGCAGTTCTTC
TRBJ2-7,TRBD1,TRBV28,NA,CASSLVGTGGYEQYF,TGTGCCAGCAGTTTAGTGGGGACAGGGGGCTACGAGCAGTACTTC
TRBJ2-7,TRBD2,TRBV4-1,NA,CASSPFGGGSLYEQYF,TGCGCCAGCAGCCCTTTCGGGGGAGGGAGTTTATACGAGCAGTACTTC
TRBJ2-3,NA,TRBV20-1,NA,CSASEGDTQYF,TGCAGTGCTAGTGAGGGAGATACGCAGTATTTT
TRBJ2-7,TRBD1,TRBV30,few,CAWRGDSSYEQYF,TGTGCCTGGAGGGGGGACAGCTCCTACGAGCAGTACTTC
TRBJ1-2,TRBD1,TRBV9,NA,CASSAPPGGYGYTF,TGTGCCAGCAGCGCACCTCCAGGGGGCTATGGCTACACCTTC
TRBJ1-6,TRBD1,TRBV4-2,once,CASSQDGRQGDNSPLHF,TGTGCCAGCAGCCAAGATGGAAGACAGGGAGATAATTCACCCCTCCACTTT
TRBJ2-7,NA,TRBV19,few,CASRARPTPSDEQYF,TGTGCCAGTAGGGCTAGGCCCACTCCTTCTGACGAGCAGTACTTC
TRBJ2-7,NA,TRBV11-2,NA,CASSRTTSYEQYF,TGTGCCAGCAGCCGGACCACCTCCTACGAGCAGTACTTC
TRBJ2-7,NA,TRBV5-1,few,CASSPTLGAGYEQYF,TGCGCCAGCAGCCCGACCCTGGGGGCAGGTTACGAGCAGTACTTC
TRBJ2-7,TRBD2,TRBV30,NA,CAWSPGGSYEQYF,TGTGCCTGGAGCCCGGGGGGTTCCTACGAGCAGTACTTC